One and the same sample provided the 27 T cell receptor beta chains below, sequenced in a study of CD8 T cells in Susac syndrome. RNA, at roughly 0.45 to 1 ug, was reverse transcribed with random hexamers. TCRdb used MiXCR to reprocess the immunoSEQ multiplex PCR reads, holding one entry per CDR3 protein. Of 250,000 to 300,000 distinct CDR3 sequences in the sample, 85% were seen once. Sequenced: CD8+ T cells from PBMCs. The source is a human donor with multiple sclerosis.

V and J are TRBV11-2 and TRBJ2-2, with D perhaps TRBD2 (5 bases). Germline V lookup: CDR1 SGHAT, CDR2 FQNNGV. The CDR3 loop spans 14 amino acids. V was shortened by 6 bases and J by 7 bases, with 15 bases between the two germline ends. In nucleotides, the CDR3 is TGTGCCAGCAGTGAGAAGGGAGAAGACGGGGAGCTGTTTTTT. This translates into CASSEKGEDGELFF.

This sequence joins TRBV5-1 and TRBJ2-7; D remains ambiguous. This CDR3 region has 15 residues. Trimming stripped 0 bases from V and 5 bases from J, with 15 bases between. From germline, CDR1 is SGHRS and CDR2 YFSETQ. In DNA form, the CDR3 reads TGCGCCAGCAGCTTGGGACGGGCCGCTGGGGACGAGCAGTACTTC. Its protein product is CASSLGRAAGDEQYF.

The chain carries TRBV20-1 and TRBJ1-5; D is possibly TRBD1 (5 bases). The germline V gene has CDR1 DFQATT and CDR2 SNEGSKA (reference sequence). Between the trimmed V and J ends, which lost 3 bases and 7 bases, there was a span of 13 bases. The CDR3 has 13 amino acids. Here the CDR3 reads CSARAGLGQPQHF. The CDR3 region has the DNA TGCAGTGCTAGGGCAGGGCTTGGGCAGCCCCAGCATTTT.

The J gene is TRBJ2-1, the V gene TRBV28; 10 bases line up with TRBD2. Germline values: CDR1 MDHEN, CDR2 SYDVKM. The CDR3 spans 16 residues. V shed 2 bases and J 8 bases; nucleotides not matched to a gene: 9. CDR3 sequence: CASSLPLAGEEDEQFF. As DNA, the CDR3 is TGTGCCAGCAGTTTACCCCTAGCGGGAGAAGAGGATGAGCAGTTCTTC. Filled out from reference TRBV28 and TRBJ2-1, the complete variable domain reads DVKVTQSSRYLVKRTGEKVFLECVQDMDHENMFWYRQDPGLGLRLIYFSYDVKMKEKGDIPEGYSVSREKKERFSLILESASTNQTSMYLCASSLPLAGEEDEQFFGPGTRLTVL.

V gene TRBV20-1 combines with J gene TRBJ2-7; 7 bases are a match to TRBD2. The CDR3 has 15 amino acids. The V gene's germline CDR1 is DFQATT and CDR2 SNEGSKA (reference sequence). Trimming removed 0 bases from V and 0 bases from J; junction bases left unmatched: 5. CDR3 sequence reads: CSARDRRESSYEQYF. The CDR3 nucleotides read TGCAGTGCTAGAGATAGGCGGGAGAGCTCCTACGAGCAGTACTTC.

The J gene is TRBJ1-3, the V gene TRBV20-1, with TRBD1 matching 11 bases. Per germline, CDR1 DFQATT and CDR2 SNEGSKA (reference sequence). Trimming removed 0 bases from V and 3 bases from J; junction bases left unmatched: 4. This CDR3 comprises 16 residues. CDR3 DNA: TGCAGTGCTAGAGACCCCGGGACAGGGGGTGGAAACACCATATATTTT. Residues: CSARDPGTGGGNTIYF.

V and J are TRBV27 and TRBJ2-7; 8 bases are a match to TRBD1. J lost 1 base, V lost 5 bases, and 7 bases had no gene match. The CDR3 contains 15 residues. Germline V lookup: CDR1 MNHEY, CDR2 SMNVEV (reference sequence). The CDR3, as DNA: TGTGCCAGCAGTGAGACCGGGACAGGTTCCTACGAGCAGTACTTC. This encodes CASSETGTGSYEQYF.

The chain recombines TRBV20-1 with TRBJ2-7; possible D gene TRBD2, 6 bases. Germline V gives CDR1 DFQATT, CDR2 SNEGSKA (reference sequence). Trimming cost V 0 bases and J 0 bases, with 18 bases left between them. CDR3 length equals 17 residues. The CDR3 protein is CSARDEGGNSPSYEQYF. The CDR3 coding sequence is TGCAGTGCTAGAGATGAAGGCGGGAATTCCCCCTCCTACGAGCAGTACTTC.

The chain employs TRBV19 and TRBJ1-2; D ambiguous. The ends were cut back, 1 base at V and 4 bases at J, with 13 bases in the middle. The CDR3 contains 15 residues. The V gene's germline CDR1 is LNHDA and CDR2 SQIVND (reference sequence). The CDR3 protein is CASSIAPGTTYGYTF. The DNA for the CDR3 is TGTGCCAGTAGTATAGCCCCGGGTACCACCTATGGCTACACCTTC.

V is TRBV9 and J is TRBJ2-1; TRBD2 matches 14 bases. V trimming: 3 bases; J trimming: 2 bases; junction bases outside the gene matches: 7. Germline CDR1 and CDR2: SGDLS and YYNGEE. The CDR3 runs to 18 residues. The CDR3 DNA follows: TGTGCCAGCAGCGGAGGGACTAGCGGGAGAGGACCCTACAATGAGCAGTTCTTC. This codes for CASSGGTSGRGPYNEQFF.

This chain joins TRBV7-8 and TRBJ2-2; D is ambiguous. Trimming took off 3 bases at V and 7 bases at J, with 6 bases between the two ends. This CDR3 has 12 amino acids. The germline CDR1 and CDR2 sequences are SGHVS and FQNEAQ. CDR3 DNA sequence: TGTGCCAGCAGCTTTACCGACGGGGAGCTGTTTTTT. It encodes CASSFTDGELFF. Full variable domain (rest looked up from reference TRBV7-8 and TRBJ2-2): GAGVSQSPRYKVAKRGQDVALRCDPISGHVSLFWYQQALGQGPEFLTYFQNEAQLDKSGLPSDRFFAERPEGSVSTLKIQRTQQEDSAVYLCASSFTDGELFFGEGSRLTVL.

This sequence joins TRBV27 and TRBJ2-1; TRBD2 matches at 9 bases. The CDR3 is 15 residues long. Germline loops: CDR1 MNHEY, CDR2 SMNVEV (reference sequence). V dropped 3 bases and J dropped 5; count of bases not matched to a gene: 5. The CDR3 nucleotides are TGTGCCAGCAGTTTGGGGCTAGCGGGAAACAATGAGCAGTTCTTC. Residues: CASSLGLAGNNEQFF.

In its sample, this clonotype was seen a few times. V usage is TRBV28 and J usage is TRBJ2-7; 8 bases align to TRBD1. Germline CDR1 reads MDHEN; CDR2 reads SYDVKM. This CDR3 contains 18 residues. J was trimmed by 0 bases and V by 7 bases; bases with no gene match: 17. The CDR3 spells CASTDSFADRGRSYEQYF. The DNA for the CDR3 is TGTGCCAGCACTGATTCTTTTGCCGACAGGGGTCGCTCCTACGAGCAGTACTTC.

In its sample, this clonotype was seen once. J is TRBJ2-7 and V is TRBV7-9; 8 bases fit TRBD1. V lost 5 bases, J lost 3 bases, and 9 bases stayed unmatched. The CDR3 spans 15 residues. The V gene's germline CDR1 is SEHNR and CDR2 FQNEAQ (reference sequence). Written as DNA, the CDR3 is TGTGCCAGCAGCCCGAGCCCGACAGGGGACTACGAGCAGTACTTC. It specifies CASSPSPTGDYEQYF.

The chain couples TRBV30 to TRBJ1-2; D gene uncertain. The ends were cut back, 1 base at V and 4 bases at J, with 13 bases in the middle. The CDR3 runs 14 residues. The germline CDR1 and CDR2 sequences are GTSNPN and SVGIG (reference sequence). The CDR3 nucleotides read TGTGCCTGGAGTGCTGGTCCTGGTCCCTATGGCTACACCTTC. Its translation: CAWSAGPGPYGYTF.

The chain links TRBV9 to TRBJ2-7, with 8 bases identical to TRBD1. V dropped 3 bases and J dropped 5; count of bases not matched to a gene: 13. This CDR3 has 16 amino acids. Germline CDR1 is SGDLS and CDR2 is YYNGEE. The chain's CDR3 is CASSGRQGIYWDEQYF. The CDR3 nucleotides are TGTGCCAGCAGCGGTCGACAGGGGATTTACTGGGACGAGCAGTACTTC.

The V gene is TRBV29-1, the J gene TRBJ2-7; no clear D. This CDR3 spans 12 amino acids. CDR1 is SQVTM and CDR2 is ANQGSEA in the germline V gene. Trimming took off 7 bases at V and 0 bases at J, with 10 bases between the two ends. Written as DNA, the CDR3 is TGCAGCGCTCTGGATATCTCCTACGAGCAGTACTTC. Translating gives CSALDISYEQYF.

The V call is TRBV7-9, the J call TRBJ1-2; 7 nucleotides agree with TRBD1. V shed 3 bases and J 2 bases; nucleotides not matched to a gene: 3. CDR1 is SEHNR, CDR2 FQNEAQ, per germline (reference sequence). The CDR3 is made up of 14 amino acids. For the CDR3, the DNA is TGTGCCAGCAGCTTCCAGGGGGTAAACTATGGCTACACCTTC. Its protein is CASSFQGVNYGYTF.

The V gene is TRBV29-1, the J gene TRBJ2-7; D perhaps matches TRBD2 (5 bases). This CDR3 has 12 residues. Germline CDR1 reads SQVTM; CDR2 reads ANQGSEA. V was trimmed by 2 bases and J by 7 bases, leaving 12 bases between them. The CDR3 coding sequence is TGCAGCGTTGAACCAAGGCGAGGGGAGCAGTACTTC. Amino acid sequence: CSVEPRRGEQYF.

The V call is TRBV19, the J call TRBJ2-5; TRBD1 agrees at 10 bases. In germline, CDR1 is LNHDA, CDR2 SQIVND (reference sequence). Unmatched junction bases numbered 11, after V lost 5 bases and J lost 5 bases. The CDR3 is 16 residues long. CDR3 sequence (DNA): TGTGCCAGTAGTGTGGGACAGGGGATGGTAAGGGAGACCCAGTACTTC. Amino acids: CASSVGQGMVRETQYF. The full variable domain, with the rest looked up from reference TRBV19 and TRBJ2-5, is DGGITQSPKYLFRKEGQNVTLSCEQNLNHDAMYWYRQDPGQGLRLIYYSQIVNDFQKGDIAEGYSVSREKKESFPLTVTSAQKNPTAFYLCASSVGQGMVRETQYFGPGTRLLVL.

The chain uses TRBV6-5 and TRBJ2-7; 14 nucleotides line up with TRBD2. With 2 bases clipped from V and 2 bases from J, the junction kept 14 bases outside the gene matches. The CDR3 is 20 amino acids. Germline V gives CDR1 MNHEY, CDR2 SVGAGI. CDR3 sequence (DNA): TGTGCCAGCAGTTACCCCTCGACTAGCGGGAGGGCCCTCGGCGCCTACGAGCAGTACTTC. It yields the protein CASSYPSTSGRALGAYEQYF.

The J gene is TRBJ2-1, the V gene TRBV4-3; D unclear. Germline CDR1 and CDR2: LGHNA and YSLEER. V lost 0 bases and J 6 bases, leaving 12 bases between the germline ends. CDR3 size: 15 residues. The DNA for the CDR3 is TGCGCCAGCAGCCAAGACTCTCCGGTGGGCAATGAGCAGTTCTTC. Translated, it gives CASSQDSPVGNEQFF.

CDR3 protein: CAWSIGAGGRDEQYF. CDR3 nucleotides: TGTGCCTGGAGTATCGGGGCGGGAGGGCGCGACGAGCAGTACTTC. The rearrangement uses TRBV30 and TRBJ2-7, with 9 bases identical to TRBD2. Looked up from germline, CDR1 is GTSNPN and CDR2 is SVGIG (reference sequence). The CDR3 covers 15 residues. V lost 2 bases to trimming and J lost 5 bases; unmatched junction nucleotides: 10.

The chain combines TRBV27 with TRBJ1-1, with D uncertain. The CDR3 runs 13 residues. V lost 5 bases to trimming and J lost 3 bases, with 10 bases between them. Germline V gene data show CDR1 as MNHEY and CDR2 as SMNVEV (reference sequence). CDR3 amino acids: CASSPPSHTEAFF. The DNA of the CDR3 is TGTGCCAGCAGTCCCCCATCCCACACTGAAGCTTTCTTT.

The rearrangement uses TRBV4-3 and TRBJ2-1; D might be TRBD2 (6 bases). Trimming took off 4 bases at V and 4 bases at J, with 14 bases between the two ends. Germline V gene data show CDR1 as LGHNA and CDR2 as YSLEER. The CDR3 has 15 amino acids. The CDR3 reads CASSLGSSEYNEQFF. The CDR3 nucleotides are TGCGCCAGCAGCCTTGGTTCTAGCGAATACAATGAGCAGTTCTTC.

The chain is built from TRBV5-6 and TRBJ1-4, with 7 bases lining up with TRBD1. The germline V gene encodes CDR1 SGHDT and CDR2 YYEEEE. The CDR3 totals 16 residues. The J segment lost 5 bases and the V segment lost 2 bases, leaving 9 bases of the junction unmatched. The CDR3 DNA follows: TGTGCCAGCAGCTTTGACAGGGAGCGTCCAAATGAAAAACTGTTTTTT. It codes for CASSFDRERPNEKLFF.

The chain couples TRBV7-9 to TRBJ2-7; D gene unclear. The CDR3 loop spans 15 amino acids. The V end lost 0 bases, the J end lost 0 bases, and 9 bases lay between the germline ends. Germline-derived CDR1 and CDR2 are SEHNR and FQNEAQ (reference sequence). The CDR3 DNA follows: TGTGCCAGCAGCTTAGCGGTCGAATACTCCTACGAGCAGTACTTC. This sequence encodes CASSLAVEYSYEQYF.